This TCR beta chain was identified during a study of tumor and adjacent non-tumor tissue in lung cancer (dated by TCRdb to 2016 to 2018). In the study overall: Of the cohort, more than ten patients had adenocarcinoma, 2 had squamous cell carcinoma and 1 had small cell lung cancer. Bulk TCRbeta repertoires were compared between lung tumor tissue and matched distant non-tumor lung tissue obtained from 15 lung cancer patients. Ages among the roughly 15 patients ranged from about 30 to 85 years, there were roughly ten men and 5 women, and disease was at TNM stage I to III. Sequencing produced 130,000,000 or so productive TCRbeta reads in total, an average of about 4 million reads per sample. For each patient, one tumor sample and one normal lung sample were taken, giving under 35 paired specimens that underwent TCRbeta CDR3 sequencing. Results and caveats for the whole study, not just this receptor: Tumor tissue showed significantly higher TCR diversity (inverse Simpson) than normal lung tissue, at roughly 390 vs 170 (P = 0.0075, Mann-Whitney U test). A significantly larger cumulative share of the repertoire was made up by the top 100 clones in normal lung than in tumor tissue. Only around 14 patients were in the cohort, and the authors stated that larger samples and more detailed clinical data are needed. Neither the sequencing platform nor unique molecular identifiers are named or mentioned anywhere in the methods. Younger patients had significantly higher TCR diversity, and higher tumor TCR diversity was associated with shorter overall and disease-free survival. Peripheral blood was not sequenced, so blood TCRbeta repertoires were not examined in the lung cancer patients of the study.

Receptors were amplified or captured by multiplex PCR. Sequenced on an Illumina HiSeq 2500. TCRbeta libraries were constructed through three rounds of nested PCR with primers (Table S4) according to protocols modified from ARM-PCR. PCR products of 200-500 bp were gel-excised and purified with the QIAquick gel extraction kit before sequencing. The paper's data handling went like this. Trimmomatic was used to clean the reads, FLASH merged the cleaned reads into complete CDR3 sequences, and MiTCR assigned the sequences to V(D)J germline segments. VDJtools was used to compute clonal diversity as the inverse Simpson's index. A read counted as productive if the sequence was in-frame and lacked a premature stop codon. The public reads were reanalyzed by TCRdb: fastp trimming at Q25, MiXCR alignment, in-frame beta chains only. Duplicate CDR3 protein sequences are folded into a single record with the most common DNA and genes. The V and J calls were determined by TCRdb, not by the authors. Counted in this sample were 200,000 or so distinct CDR3 sequences; 70% to 75% of them appeared once. The ten largest clones add up to roughly 24% of the sample.

RNA was isolated from bulk unsorted tissue, and RNA quality was assessed with a NanoDrop ND-1000 and an Agilent 2100. Newly diagnosed lung cancer patients without prior chemotherapy who had been admitted for thoracic surgery in China between August and November 2014 were enrolled as donors. The study excluded patients who had received radiotherapy or chemotherapy before or who had another cancer at the same time. Pieces of surgical tissue measuring roughly 1-2.1 cm3 were kept in RNAlater solution and held at -80 degrees C until needed. Turning to this clonotype: Its antigen is currently not known. An end of the junction does not agree with germline; a read error may underlie this.

The cysteine opens and the phenylalanine closes a CDR3 of 16 amino acids. Only CDR3 DNA is held: 48 bases, read in frame from base 1. The germline V gene (reference sequence) supplies CDR1 DFQATT and CDR2 SNEGSKA. The chain is made from TRBV20-1 and TRBJ1-1; 9 of the junction bases match TRBD1. The source material was lung tumor tissue. The origin of this receptor is a man aged 60-69 years with non-small cell lung cancer. The sequenced DNA: TGCAGTGCTAGACCTCTTCCCAGACAGGGGGACACTGAAGCTCTCTTT. It encodes CSARPLPRQGDTEALF.